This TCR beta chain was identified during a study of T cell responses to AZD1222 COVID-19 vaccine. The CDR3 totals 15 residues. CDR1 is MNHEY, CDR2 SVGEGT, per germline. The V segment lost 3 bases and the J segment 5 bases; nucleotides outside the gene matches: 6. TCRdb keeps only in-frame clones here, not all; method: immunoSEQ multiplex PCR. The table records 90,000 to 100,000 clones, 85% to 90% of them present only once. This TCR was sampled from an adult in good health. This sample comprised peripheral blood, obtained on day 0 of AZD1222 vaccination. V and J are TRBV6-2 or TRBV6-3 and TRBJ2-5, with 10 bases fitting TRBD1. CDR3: CASSYTGQGFETQYF. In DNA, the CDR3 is TGTGCCAGCAGTTATACGGGACAGGGGTTCGAGACCCAGTACTTC.